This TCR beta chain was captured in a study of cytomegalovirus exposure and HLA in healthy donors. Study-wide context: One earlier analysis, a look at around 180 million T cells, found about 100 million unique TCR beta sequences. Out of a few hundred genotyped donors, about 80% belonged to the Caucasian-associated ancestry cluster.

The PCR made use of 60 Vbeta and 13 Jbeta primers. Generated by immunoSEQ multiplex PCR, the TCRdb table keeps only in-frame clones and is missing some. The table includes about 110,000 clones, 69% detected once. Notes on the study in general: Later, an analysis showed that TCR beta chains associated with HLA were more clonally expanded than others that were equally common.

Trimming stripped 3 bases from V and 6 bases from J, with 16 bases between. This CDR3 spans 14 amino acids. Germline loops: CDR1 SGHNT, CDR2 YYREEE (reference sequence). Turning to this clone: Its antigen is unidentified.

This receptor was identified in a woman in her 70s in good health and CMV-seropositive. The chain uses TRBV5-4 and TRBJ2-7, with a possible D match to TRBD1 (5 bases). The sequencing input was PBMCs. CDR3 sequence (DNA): TGTGCCAGCAGCTGGGAATGGGGCGTAAGCGAGCAGTACTTC. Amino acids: CASSWEWGVSEQYF. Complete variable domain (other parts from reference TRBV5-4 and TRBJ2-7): ETGVTQSPTHLIKTRGQQVTLRCSSQSGHNTVSWYQQALGQGPQFIFQYYREEENGRGNFPPRFSGLQFPNYSSELNVNALELDDSALYLCASSWEWGVSEQYFGPGTRLTVT.